This T cell receptor (beta chain) was sequenced during a study of CXCR3-negative and CXCR3-positive naive CD8 T cells. Overall study results and limits: Hydrophobicity of TRB CDR3s was greater in CXCR3-positive naive cells than in CXCR3-negative naive cells. Sequencing showed both naive subsets with comparably high diversity, and memory CD8+ cells much lower. Cryopreserved cells partially lost CXCR3 expression, and fresh PBMCs were used in most assays.

On this clonotype: Its specificity is unknown.

Cells that were CD45RO-CCR7+CD27+CD95- constituted naive CD8+ T cells. It was by 5' RACE with UMI labels that the TRB cDNA libraries were prepared. TCRdb reprocessed the 5' RACE reads and stores each CDR3 protein as one record, lacking DNA. This sample's table has over 50,000 distinct CDR3 sequences. CDR3 length: 15 residues. CDR1 is SGHAT, CDR2 FQNNGV, per germline. The clonotype was recovered from a human donor in good health. Some clones in this sample may be carry-over from other donors' samples. The sequencing sample was made of naive CXCR3+ CD8+ T cells from blood. Subset meaning: CD45RO-CCR7+CD27+CD95- naive CD8+ T cells expressing CXCR3 (TNR3+). The V call is TRBV11-2, the J call TRBJ2-2; checking the TCRdb D call of TRBD1 is not possible without DNA. The CDR3 sequence: CASPGYGRNTGELFF.